This TCR beta chain derives from a study of blood T cells in healthy people across ages. Overall study results and limits: Whereas aged donors had fewer naive CD4+ cells, long-lived donors had more of them and higher diversity.

Germline assignment: CDR1 SGHDT and CDR2 YYEEEE. The CDR3 totals 14 residues. Remarks on this clonotype: Its target is unknown.

PCR was performed a second time for roughly 7 to 11 cycles using a sample-barcoded 5' primer and a J-beta primer mix. Carrying 12 random nucleotides, a template-switch adaptor labeled each individual cDNA molecule. TCRdb recomputed calls from the 5' RACE reads with MiXCR, one row per CDR3 protein. The repertoire has 750,000 or so distinct CDR3 sequences, just under 25% of them found once; the top ten carry 8% to 10%. These data were also filed under a second study, of T cells of mothers and their children. That source adds: The entire RNA extract went into cDNA synthesis at approximately 1.4 ug per 15 ul. For the second PCR, the M1S primer put in sample barcodes and 2-4 random nucleotides.

This TCR was sampled from a boy aged 5-17 years in good health. V gene TRBV5-6 combines with J gene TRBJ2-5, with 8 nucleotides matching TRBD2. The DNA end is more similar to TRBJ2-1, so the J call may be wrong. Material for sequencing was blood. The CDR3 loop reads CASSLPGLGGGQFF. The CDR3 nucleotides are TGTGCCAGCAGCTTGCCGGGACTAGGCGGTGGGCAGTTCTTC.